Detailed here is one T cell receptor (beta chain). The target of this receptor is not known. Base qualities are not at hand, and no much larger clone is one base apart. The method was 5' RACE. This sample was sequenced with an Illumina HiSeq 2000. A universal primer binding site was introduced by template switching, and a unique molecular identifier was present in the final cDNA, enabling accurate counting of TCR cDNA molecules. First-strand cDNA for TCR alpha and beta chains was synthesized from specific primers in the conserved constant-segment region. Each cDNA library was double barcoded, with a SMART-Mk sample barcode plus Illumina barcodes, to control for contamination. Two successive PCR steps introduced TruSeq adapter sequences along with Illumina sample barcodes. TCR alpha and beta cDNA libraries were sequenced on the Illumina HiSeq platform with custom primers. The study's own analysis went as follows. MiGEC was used to process raw reads and extract unique molecular identifiers, and MiXCR was used to find CDR3 positions. For each individual, recombination models were inferred using an EM algorithm with the repgenHMM and IGoR tools. The tcR package in R was used for shared clonotype analysis, with sharing normalized by the product of cloneset sizes. To study raw recombination without the effects of thymic and clonal selection, out-of-frame nonproductive sequences were analyzed. TCRdb ran its own pipeline on the public reads, namely fastp trimming at Q25 and MiXCR clone calling, and kept in-frame beta chains. Rows matching on CDR3 protein sequence are summarized as one entry with the most common DNA and genes. The V and J calls shown here were made by TCRdb, not taken from the authors' results. The sample records 700,000 to 950,000 distinct CDR3 sequences, roughly an eighth of which are singletons. Around 1.5% of the sample is taken by the ten largest.

The data belong to a study of identical twins (TCRdb year 2016). Study-level background: The study deep-sequenced TCR alpha and beta repertoires from monozygotic twins, unrelated adults of various ages and cord blood to test whether fetal clonotypes persist. To rule out contamination, the twin experiments were replicated at different times with different library preparation protocols.

The investigation overall reported the following: Because the same donors could not be followed over many years, the conclusions relied on cross-sectional statistical analysis. Zero-insertion analyses could be partly confounded by invariant T cells such as MAIT and iNKT, although diverse VJ usage argued against such confounding for most clonotypes. Compared with coincidental sharing between unrelated individuals, out-of-frame TCR alpha sequences shared between twins had an excess of sequences with low generation probability. In beta out-of-frame sequences, excess twin sharing was weaker, because having fewer shared sequences lowered the signal-to-noise ratio. Fewer insertions were carried by abundant cord blood beta clonotypes; a weaker similar trend was observed in young adult naive repertoires, while no such trend was observed in memory repertoires. In monozygotic twins, recombination models systematically underestimated out-of-frame TCR alpha sharing, but the models matched the sharing seen between unrelated individuals.

Every donor was a healthy Caucasian. Three pairs of female monozygotic twins, all aged about 18 to 29 years, made up the twin cohort. RNA for TCR libraries was isolated from peripheral blood mononuclear cells. The germline V gene (reference sequence) supplies CDR1 DFQATT and CDR2 SNEGSKA. The CDR3 runs 13 residues from the cysteine to the phenylalanine. Only the CDR3 part of the read is kept: 39 bases, read in frame from the first base. V loses 3 bases of germline sequence and J loses 0 bases, and the interval between the two ends is 8 bases. These sequences were also reported in another study, on yellow fever vaccine responses in identical twins. In that second paper, the authors write: According to the authors, the vaccine-induced T cell response in identical twins seemed to be partly convergent and partly specific to each individual. Focusing on identical twins, the study followed the T cell clones that responded to the vaccine, and did so with precision.

The sequence was obtained from a woman aged 18-35 years in good health. Sequenced: PBMCs. Here the chain combines TRBV20-1 and TRBJ1-1; 5 matching bases give a weak D call of TRBD1. The DNA sequence follows: TGCAGTGCTAGGGACATTATGAACACTGAAGCTTTCTTT. This codes for CSARDIMNTEAFF.